This T cell receptor (beta chain) was sequenced during a study of early stage breast cancer tumors. This clone was seen only a few times. The germline CDR1 and CDR2 sequences are SSHAT and FNYEAQ (reference sequence). J gave up 3 bases and V 5 bases, and 1 base lay outside the gene matches. The CDR3 is 13 residues long. This table comes from immunoSEQ multiplex PCR, and its TCRdb copy is limited to in-frame clones, with some not included. This sample has around 31,000 clones, with roughly four fifths found just once. Sequencing was done on a sample of blood. This receptor was taken from a person aged 35-49 years with breast cancer. V usage is TRBV7-7 and J usage is TRBJ2-5, with TRBD1 matching 9 bases. CDR3 bases: TGTGCCAGCAGCAGGGACAGGGAAGAGACCCAGTACTTC. Its protein product is CASSRDREETQYF.